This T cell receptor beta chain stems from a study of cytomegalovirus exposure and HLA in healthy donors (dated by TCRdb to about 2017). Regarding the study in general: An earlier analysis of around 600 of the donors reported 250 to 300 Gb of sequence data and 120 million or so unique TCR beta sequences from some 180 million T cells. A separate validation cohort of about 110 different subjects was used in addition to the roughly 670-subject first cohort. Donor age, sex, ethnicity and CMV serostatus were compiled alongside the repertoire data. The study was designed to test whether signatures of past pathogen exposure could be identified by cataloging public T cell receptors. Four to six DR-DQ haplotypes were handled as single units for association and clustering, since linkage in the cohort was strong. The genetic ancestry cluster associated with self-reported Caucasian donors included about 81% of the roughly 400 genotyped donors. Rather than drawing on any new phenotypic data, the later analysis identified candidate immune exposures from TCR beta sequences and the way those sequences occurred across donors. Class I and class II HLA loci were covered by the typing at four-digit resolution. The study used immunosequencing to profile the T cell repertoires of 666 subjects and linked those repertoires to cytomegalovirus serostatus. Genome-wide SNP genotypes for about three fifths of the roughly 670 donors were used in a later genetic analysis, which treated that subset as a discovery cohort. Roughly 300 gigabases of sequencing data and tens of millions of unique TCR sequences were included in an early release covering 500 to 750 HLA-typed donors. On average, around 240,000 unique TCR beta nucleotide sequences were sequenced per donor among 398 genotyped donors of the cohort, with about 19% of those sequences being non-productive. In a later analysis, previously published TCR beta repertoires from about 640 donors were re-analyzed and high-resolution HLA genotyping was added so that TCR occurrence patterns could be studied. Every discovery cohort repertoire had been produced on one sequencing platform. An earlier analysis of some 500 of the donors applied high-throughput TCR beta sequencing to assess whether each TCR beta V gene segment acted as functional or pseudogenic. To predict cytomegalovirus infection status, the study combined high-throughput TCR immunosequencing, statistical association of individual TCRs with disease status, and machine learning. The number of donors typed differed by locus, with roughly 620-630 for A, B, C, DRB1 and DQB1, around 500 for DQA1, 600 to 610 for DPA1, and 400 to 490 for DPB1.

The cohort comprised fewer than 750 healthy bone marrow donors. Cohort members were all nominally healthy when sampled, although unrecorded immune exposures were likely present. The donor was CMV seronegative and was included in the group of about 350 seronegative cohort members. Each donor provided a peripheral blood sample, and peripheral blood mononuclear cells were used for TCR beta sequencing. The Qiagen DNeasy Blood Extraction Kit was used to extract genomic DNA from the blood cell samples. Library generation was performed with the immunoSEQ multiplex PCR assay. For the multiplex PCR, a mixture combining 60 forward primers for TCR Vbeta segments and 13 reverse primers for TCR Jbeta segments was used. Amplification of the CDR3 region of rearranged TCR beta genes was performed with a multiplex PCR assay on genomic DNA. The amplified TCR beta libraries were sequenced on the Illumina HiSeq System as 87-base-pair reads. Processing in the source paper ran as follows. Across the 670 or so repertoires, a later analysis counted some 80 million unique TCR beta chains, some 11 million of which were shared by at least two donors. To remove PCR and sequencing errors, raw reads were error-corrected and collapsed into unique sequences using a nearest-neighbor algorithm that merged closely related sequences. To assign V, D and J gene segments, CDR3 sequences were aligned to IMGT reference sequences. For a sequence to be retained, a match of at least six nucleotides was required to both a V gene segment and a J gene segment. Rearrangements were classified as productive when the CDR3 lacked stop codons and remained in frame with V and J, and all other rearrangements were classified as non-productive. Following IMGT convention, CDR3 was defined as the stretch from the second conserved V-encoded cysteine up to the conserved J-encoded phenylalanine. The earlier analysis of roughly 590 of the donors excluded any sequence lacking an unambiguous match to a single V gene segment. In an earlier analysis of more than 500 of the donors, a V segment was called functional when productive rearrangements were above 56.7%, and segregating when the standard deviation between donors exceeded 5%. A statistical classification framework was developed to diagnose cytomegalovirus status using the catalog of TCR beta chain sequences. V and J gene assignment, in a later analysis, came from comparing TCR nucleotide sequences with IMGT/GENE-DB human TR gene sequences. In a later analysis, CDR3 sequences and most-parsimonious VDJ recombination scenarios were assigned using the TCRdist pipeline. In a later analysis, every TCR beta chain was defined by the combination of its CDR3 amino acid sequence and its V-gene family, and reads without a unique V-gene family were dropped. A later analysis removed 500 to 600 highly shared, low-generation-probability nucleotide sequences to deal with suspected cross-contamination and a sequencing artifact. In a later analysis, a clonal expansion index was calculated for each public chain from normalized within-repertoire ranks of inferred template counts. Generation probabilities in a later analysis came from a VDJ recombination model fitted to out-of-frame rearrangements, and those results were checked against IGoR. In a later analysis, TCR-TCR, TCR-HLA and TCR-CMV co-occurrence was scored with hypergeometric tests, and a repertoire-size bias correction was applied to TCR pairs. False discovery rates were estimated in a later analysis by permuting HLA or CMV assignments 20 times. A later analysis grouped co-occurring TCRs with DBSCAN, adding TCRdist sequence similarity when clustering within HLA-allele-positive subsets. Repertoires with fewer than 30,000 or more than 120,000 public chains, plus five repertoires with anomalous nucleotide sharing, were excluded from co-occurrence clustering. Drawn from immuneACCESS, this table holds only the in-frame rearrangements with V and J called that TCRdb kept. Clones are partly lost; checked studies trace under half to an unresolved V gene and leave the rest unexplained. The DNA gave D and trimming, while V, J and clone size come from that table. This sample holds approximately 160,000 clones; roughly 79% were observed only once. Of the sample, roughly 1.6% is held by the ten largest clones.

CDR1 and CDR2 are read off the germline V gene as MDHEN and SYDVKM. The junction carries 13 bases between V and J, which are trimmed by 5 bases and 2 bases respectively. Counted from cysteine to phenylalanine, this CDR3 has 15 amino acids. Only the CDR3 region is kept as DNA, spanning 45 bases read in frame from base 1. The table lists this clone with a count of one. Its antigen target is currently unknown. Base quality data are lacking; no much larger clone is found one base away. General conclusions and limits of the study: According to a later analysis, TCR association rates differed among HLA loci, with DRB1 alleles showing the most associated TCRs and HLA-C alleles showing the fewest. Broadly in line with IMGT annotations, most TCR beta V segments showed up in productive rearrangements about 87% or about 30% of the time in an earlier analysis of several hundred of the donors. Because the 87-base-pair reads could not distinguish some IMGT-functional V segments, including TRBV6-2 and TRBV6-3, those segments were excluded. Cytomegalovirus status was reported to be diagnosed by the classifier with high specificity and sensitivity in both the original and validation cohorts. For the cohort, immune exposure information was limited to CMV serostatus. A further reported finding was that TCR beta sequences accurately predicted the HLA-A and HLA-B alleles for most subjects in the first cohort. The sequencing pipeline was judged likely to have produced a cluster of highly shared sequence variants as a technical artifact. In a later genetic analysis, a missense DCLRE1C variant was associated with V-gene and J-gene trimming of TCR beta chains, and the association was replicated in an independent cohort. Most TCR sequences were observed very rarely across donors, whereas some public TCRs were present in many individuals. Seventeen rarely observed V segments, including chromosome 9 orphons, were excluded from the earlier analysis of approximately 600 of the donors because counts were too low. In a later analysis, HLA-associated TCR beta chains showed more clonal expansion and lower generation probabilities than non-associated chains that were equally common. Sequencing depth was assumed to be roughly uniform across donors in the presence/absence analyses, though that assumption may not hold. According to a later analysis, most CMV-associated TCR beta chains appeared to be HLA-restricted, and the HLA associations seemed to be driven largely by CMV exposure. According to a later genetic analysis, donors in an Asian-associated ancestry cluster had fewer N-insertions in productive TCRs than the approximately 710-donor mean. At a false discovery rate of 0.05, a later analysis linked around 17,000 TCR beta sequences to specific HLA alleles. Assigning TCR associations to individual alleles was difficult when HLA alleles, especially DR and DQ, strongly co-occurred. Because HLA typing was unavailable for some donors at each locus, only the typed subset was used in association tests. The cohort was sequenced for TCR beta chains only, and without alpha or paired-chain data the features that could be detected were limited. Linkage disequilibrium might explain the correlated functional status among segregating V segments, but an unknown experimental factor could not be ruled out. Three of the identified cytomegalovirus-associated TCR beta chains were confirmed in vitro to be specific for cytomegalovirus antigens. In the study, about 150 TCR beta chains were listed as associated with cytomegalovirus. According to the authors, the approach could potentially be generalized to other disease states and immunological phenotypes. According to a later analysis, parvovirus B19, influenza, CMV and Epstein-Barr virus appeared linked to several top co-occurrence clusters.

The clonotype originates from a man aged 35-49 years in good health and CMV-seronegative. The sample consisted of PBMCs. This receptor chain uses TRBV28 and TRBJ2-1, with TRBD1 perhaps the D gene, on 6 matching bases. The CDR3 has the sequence CASSKPGVPYNEQFF. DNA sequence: TGTGCCAGCAGTAAACCAGGGGTCCCCTACAATGAGCAGTTCTTC.